This T cell receptor (beta chain) is drawn from a study of T cell repertoires in cytomegalovirus infection (dated by TCRdb to between 2018 and 2021). As for the study more broadly: Alongside well-studied HLA-B-restricted epitopes, the peptide stimulations were aimed at recently identified HLA-C-restricted CMV epitopes, whose presentation resists viral immunomodulation. The HLA type of each donor mattered for the analysis, because public TCR beta signatures pointed to carriage of CMV infection along with the matching HLA type. The research as a whole found: The ex vivo response was dominated by HLA-C-restricted CMV-specific TCR beta clonotypes, which also provided the single most frequent clonotype in two of eight donors. Carriers of CMV infection plus the relevant HLA type were discriminated by the cumulative frequency of public TCR beta family members in the study cohort and in an independent roughly 380-donor cohort.

From the cysteine through the phenylalanine, the CDR3 covers 15 amino acids. Only CDR3 DNA is held: 45 bases, read in frame from base 1. From V the trimming removes 1 base and from J it removes 7 bases, while the gene matches leave 4 bases of the junction unaccounted for. The germline V gene gives CDR1 as SGHTA and CDR2 as FQGNSA. TCRdb names Illumina HiSeq 1500 as the instrument used. Using fastp at Q25 and MiXCR, TCRdb reprocessed the public reads and kept productive beta chains. Every distinct CDR3 protein forms one entry, paired with its most common genes and DNA. Within this sample are approximately 270,000 distinct CDR3 sequences, with under 25% of them counted one time only. About 21% of the sample is held by the ten biggest clonotypes. Read against the paper, the sample's treatment or condition label means: in vitro stimulation with specific CMV peptide epitopes to enrich CMV-specific T cells.

This clonotype has at least ten counts. It has no known antigen specificity. There are no base qualities to consult, and no much larger clone falls within one base. The sample in question was cultured PBMCs, obtained from culture after CMV antigen stimulation. This receptor was obtained from a human donor in good health (CMV status not recorded). Some clones in this sample may be carry-over from other donors' samples. The sequence links TRBV7-2 to TRBJ2-1, and TRBD2 matches 10 of the central bases. CDR3 sequence: CASSLGSSGGNEQFF. The DNA sequence is TGTGCCAGCAGCTTAGGGTCTAGCGGGGGAAATGAGCAGTTCTTC.